The rows below give T cell receptor beta chains drawn from one sample of a study of OX40 agonist ivuxolimab in advanced cancers. The table came from immunoSEQ multiplex PCR; TCRdb's copy has only in-frame clones and leaves some out. The sample has 71,000 or so clones, around 86% seen once. Material: CD4+ or CD8+ T cells sorted from blood, obtained in a trial of the OX40 agonist ivuxolimab. The receptors stem from an adult with an advanced solid tumor such as melanoma, head and neck, liver or kidney cancer. Each CDR3 is given with its conserved first and last residue. The order of the fields is clone size, J gene, D gene, CDR3 length, V gene, CDR3 DNA, CDR3 protein. The D gene is left open where the match is weak. Clone size, where shown, is once, few, many, or a class for clones that have expanded.

abundance: .; j_gene: TRBJ1-1; d_gene: .; len: 12; v_gene: TRBV5-1; CDR3nt: TGCGCCAGCAGCTCCGGACAGCGTGAAGCTTTCTTT; CDR3aa: CASSSGQREAFF
abundance: few; j_gene: TRBJ1-1; d_gene: .; len: 12; v_gene: TRBV29-1; CDR3nt: TGCAGCGTTCTGGTCTTGAACACTGAAGCTTTCTTT; CDR3aa: CSVLVLNTEAFF
abundance: .; j_gene: TRBJ2-3; d_gene: .; len: 12; v_gene: TRBV29-1; CDR3nt: TGCAGCGTGGGGCAGAACACAGATACGCAGTATTTT; CDR3aa: CSVGQNTDTQYF
abundance: few; j_gene: TRBJ1-1; d_gene: .; len: 12; v_gene: TRBV9; CDR3nt: TGTGCCAGCAGCGTAGAGGGGAAGGAAGCTTTCTTT; CDR3aa: CASSVEGKEAFF
abundance: medium-sized; j_gene: TRBJ1-4; d_gene: TRBD1; len: 15; v_gene: TRBV2; CDR3nt: TGTGCCAGCAGTGAATTTGAAACAGGGGGTGAAAAACTGTTTTTT; CDR3aa: CASSEFETGGEKLFF
abundance: .; j_gene: TRBJ2-1; d_gene: TRBD2; len: 16; v_gene: TRBV25-1; CDR3nt: TGTGCCAGCAGTGAATGGGCTAGCGGGAGGCTCAATGAGCAGTTCTTC; CDR3aa: CASSEWASGRLNEQFF
abundance: .; j_gene: TRBJ2-2; d_gene: TRBD2; len: 16; v_gene: TRBV10-3; CDR3nt: TGTGCCATCAATACGGGACTAGCGGCGAACACCGGGGAGCTGTTTTTT; CDR3aa: CAINTGLAANTGELFF
abundance: .; j_gene: TRBJ1-1; d_gene: .; len: 14; v_gene: TRBV23-1; CDR3nt: TGCGCCAGCAGTCGGGAGGGGATGAACACTGAAGCTTTCTTT; CDR3aa: CASSREGMNTEAFF
abundance: .; j_gene: TRBJ2-7; d_gene: .; len: 15; v_gene: TRBV7-2; CDR3nt: TGTGCCAGCAGCTGGGACTCTCAGAGCTCCTACGAGCAGTACTTC; CDR3aa: CASSWDSQSSYEQYF
abundance: .; j_gene: TRBJ2-3; d_gene: TRBD2; len: 15; v_gene: TRBV7-2; CDR3nt: TGTGCCAGCAGCGGAAGGACTAGCGGTTCAGGGACGCAGTATTTT; CDR3aa: CASSGRTSGSGTQYF
abundance: medium-sized; j_gene: TRBJ1-5; d_gene: .; len: 13; v_gene: TRBV2; CDR3nt: TGTGCCAGTCTCAATCACCCCCTAGGGCCCCAGCATTTT; CDR3aa: CASLNHPLGPQHF
abundance: few; j_gene: TRBJ2-2; d_gene: .; len: 17; v_gene: TRBV5-4; CDR3nt: TGTGCCAGCAGCCCCACAGGATGGAGACGGAACACCGGGGAGCTGTTTTTT; CDR3aa: CASSPTGWRRNTGELFF
abundance: .; j_gene: TRBJ1-5; d_gene: .; len: 13; v_gene: TRBV6-1; CDR3nt: TGTGCCACCCGGAGGGCAGGGGATCAGCCCCAGCATTTT; CDR3aa: CATRRAGDQPQHF
abundance: .; j_gene: TRBJ1-5; d_gene: .; len: 13; v_gene: TRBV7-8; CDR3nt: TGTGCCAGCAGCTTAACGACAAATCAGCCCCAGCATTTT; CDR3aa: CASSLTTNQPQHF
abundance: .; j_gene: TRBJ1-3; d_gene: TRBD1; len: 15; v_gene: TRBV7-9; CDR3nt: TGTGCCAGCAGCCCTAGACAGGGGGCTGGAAACACCATATATTTT; CDR3aa: CASSPRQGAGNTIYF
abundance: .; j_gene: TRBJ2-5; d_gene: .; len: 17; v_gene: TRBV7-9; CDR3nt: TGTGCCAGCAGCTTAGCCCCGGACAGCCAGTACCAAGAGACCCAGTACTTC; CDR3aa: CASSLAPDSQYQETQYF
abundance: .; j_gene: TRBJ2-5; d_gene: TRBD2; len: 15; v_gene: TRBV19; CDR3nt: TGTGCCAGTAGTGGACTAGCGGGAGGGCCGGCGACCCAGTACTTC; CDR3aa: CASSGLAGGPATQYF
abundance: .; j_gene: TRBJ1-1; d_gene: .; len: 14; v_gene: TRBV6-1; CDR3nt: TGTGCCAGCGGCGCGGCGGCTCCGGACACTGAAGCTTTCTTT; CDR3aa: CASGAAAPDTEAFF
abundance: few; j_gene: TRBJ2-1; d_gene: .; len: 13; v_gene: TRBV25-1; CDR3nt: TGTGCCAGCGGGGGGACTCCTTTGGATGAGCAGTTCTTC; CDR3aa: CASGGTPLDEQFF
abundance: .; j_gene: TRBJ1-1; d_gene: .; len: 15; v_gene: TRBV5-1; CDR3nt: TGCGCCAGCAGCTTGGACGGTCCTTTTAACACTGAAGCTTTCTTT; CDR3aa: CASSLDGPFNTEAFF
abundance: .; j_gene: TRBJ2-7; d_gene: .; len: 13; v_gene: TRBV27; CDR3nt: TGTGCCAGCAGTTTAGACCAGGAATACGAGCAGTACTTC; CDR3aa: CASSLDQEYEQYF
abundance: .; j_gene: TRBJ2-3; d_gene: .; len: 14; v_gene: TRBV11-2; CDR3nt: TGTGCCAGCAGCTTAGGCCTAGCCACAGATACGCAGTATTTT; CDR3aa: CASSLGLATDTQYF
abundance: once; j_gene: TRBJ2-3; d_gene: .; len: 14; v_gene: TRBV28; CDR3nt: TGTGCCAGCATTTCTCGGTTTAGCACAGATACGCAGTATTTT; CDR3aa: CASISRFSTDTQYF
abundance: .; j_gene: TRBJ2-6; d_gene: TRBD2; len: 15; v_gene: TRBV30; CDR3nt: TGTGCCTGGACAGGGTGGGAGGGGGGGGCCAACGTCCTGACTTTC; CDR3aa: CAWTGWEGGANVLTF